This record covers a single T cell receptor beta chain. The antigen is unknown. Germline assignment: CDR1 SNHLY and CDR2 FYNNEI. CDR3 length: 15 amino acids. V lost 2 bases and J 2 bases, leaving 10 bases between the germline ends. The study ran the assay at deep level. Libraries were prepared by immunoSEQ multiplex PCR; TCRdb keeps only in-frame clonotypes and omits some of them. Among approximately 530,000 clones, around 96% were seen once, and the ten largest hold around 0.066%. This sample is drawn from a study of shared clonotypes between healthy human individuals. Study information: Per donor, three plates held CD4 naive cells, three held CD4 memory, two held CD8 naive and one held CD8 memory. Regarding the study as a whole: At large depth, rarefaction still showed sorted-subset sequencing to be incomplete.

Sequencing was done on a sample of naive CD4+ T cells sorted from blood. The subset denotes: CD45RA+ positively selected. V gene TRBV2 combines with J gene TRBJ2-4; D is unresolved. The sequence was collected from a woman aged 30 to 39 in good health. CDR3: CASSENGLSKNIQYF. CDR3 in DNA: TGTGCCAGCAGTGAAAATGGTCTCTCCAAAAACATTCAGTACTTC.